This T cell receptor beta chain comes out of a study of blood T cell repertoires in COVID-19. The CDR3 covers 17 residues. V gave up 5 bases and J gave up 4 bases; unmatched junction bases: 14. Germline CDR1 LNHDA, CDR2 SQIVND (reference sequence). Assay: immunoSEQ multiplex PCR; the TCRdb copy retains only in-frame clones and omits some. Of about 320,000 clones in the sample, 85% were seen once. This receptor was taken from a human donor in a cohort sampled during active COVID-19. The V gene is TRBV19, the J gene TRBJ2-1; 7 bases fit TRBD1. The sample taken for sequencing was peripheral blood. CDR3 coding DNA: TGTGCCAGTAGTTCCTGGGACAGTGCTGGTGGATACAATGAGCAGTTCTTC. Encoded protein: CASSSWDSAGGYNEQFF.